These 6 T cell receptor beta chains share one sample of origin, sequenced in a study of T-cell reconstitution after alpha-beta-depleted transplantation in children. Molecular barcoding with unique molecular identifiers was used for the TCRbeta library. In TCRdb, the PCR reads were re-called with MiXCR into one record per CDR3 protein. Of roughly 500,000 distinct CDR3 sequences listed, approximately 12% are singletons. The sequencing used PBMCs from the stem cell graft donor, collected from the stem cell graft. The receptor source for this set is a human donor who donated a stem cell graft to a child with combined immunodeficiency.

In its sample, this clonotype was seen many times. This chain uses TRBV28 with TRBJ2-1, with D maybe TRBD2 (5 bases). The CDR3 is 14 residues long. Germline CDR1 and CDR2: MDHEN and SYDVKM. Trimming left V 7 bases short and J 0 bases short, with 10 bases between. The CDR3 spells CASKRWDSYNEQFF. DNA of the CDR3: TGTGCCAGCAAGCGGTGGGACTCCTACAATGAGCAGTTCTTC.

This clonotype has a handful of counts. The genes are TRBV29-1 and TRBJ2-7; the D is unclear. Trimming pared 4 bases from V and 4 bases from J, leaving 11 bases between. CDR1 SQVTM and CDR2 ANQGSEA come from the germline V gene. This CDR3 contains 12 residues. The CDR3 loop is CSVGAELYEQYF. In DNA form, the CDR3 reads TGCAGCGTTGGTGCGGAGTTATACGAGCAGTACTTC.

This clonotype was detected only a few times. The chain is built from TRBV19 and TRBJ2-5; D is unclear. Germline loops: CDR1 LNHDA, CDR2 SQIVND (reference sequence). CDR3 length: 13 amino acids. V lost 4 bases and J lost 8, with 14 bases in between. The CDR3 spells CASSTGPLSTQYF. The DNA for the CDR3 is TGTGCCAGTAGTACTGGCCCTCTCAGTACCCAGTACTTC.

This clonotype was counted only a few times. The rearrangement uses TRBV12-3 or TRBV12-4 and TRBJ1-2; the D gene is possibly TRBD1 (6 bases). The length of the CDR3 is 13 residues. The V gene lost 5 bases and the J gene lost 3 bases, with 10 bases spanning the gap. CDR3 DNA sequence: TGTGCCAGCAGTGTCAGGGGTGACTATGGCTACACCTTC. Its protein is CASSVRGDYGYTF.

This clonotype was seen only a few times. CDR3: CASSLSAGDTQYF. Here the CDR3 DNA reads TGTGCCAGCAGCTTGTCCGCGGGAGACACCCAGTACTTC. The chain is built from TRBV11-1 and TRBJ2-5; TRBD2 agrees at 7 bases. Germline-derived CDR1 and CDR2 are SGHAT and FQDESV (reference sequence). V lost 3 bases to trimming and J lost 8 bases; unmatched junction nucleotides: 6. The CDR3 runs 13 residues.

This clonotype came up a few times. The chain uses TRBV7-9 and TRBJ1-4; D may be TRBD1 (5 bases). The V gene's germline CDR1 is SEHNR and CDR2 FQNEAQ (reference sequence). V gave up 5 bases and J gave up 5 bases, with 21 bases separating them. This CDR3 is 17 amino acids long. The DNA of the CDR3 is TGTGCCAGCAGCCCCCCTGGAGCCGGGACCAGGAATGAAAAACTGTTTTTT. This sequence encodes CASSPPGAGTRNEKLFF.